Below are 8 T cell receptor beta chains sequenced from a single sample in a study of T cell repertoires in cytomegalovirus infection. TCRdb reanalysed the reads using MiXCR and keeps one entry per CDR3 protein. Seen here are under 250,000 distinct CDR3 sequences, approximately 13% observed once, and the top ten hold roughly 1.7%. Specimen: PBMCs. Receptors originate from a human donor in good health (CMV status not recorded). Some clones in this sample may be carry-over from other donors' samples.

The V gene is TRBV29-1, the J gene TRBJ2-7, with 7 bases identical to TRBD2. CDR3 length: 14 residues. V lost 4 bases, J lost 5 bases, and 11 bases stayed unmatched. The germline CDR1 and CDR2 sequences are SQVTM and ANQGSEA. CDR3 sequence: CSVVREAGLDEQYF. For the CDR3, the DNA is TGCAGCGTTGTCCGGGAGGCGGGGCTCGACGAGCAGTACTTC.

The genes are TRBV24-1 and TRBJ2-1; D is unclear. The germline V gene encodes CDR1 KGHDR and CDR2 SFDVKD. Between the trimmed V and J ends, which lost 3 bases and 4 bases, there was a span of 3 bases. The CDR3 totals 12 residues. CDR3 nucleotides: TGTGCCACCAGTGATCAGTACAATGAGCAGTTCTTC. Translated: CATSDQYNEQFF.

For this clonotype: A junction end diverges from the germline sequence, so it may reflect a read error. V is TRBV28 and J is TRBJ2-2; 8 bases line up with TRBD2. The CDR3 has 16 residues. Germline CDR1 reads MDHEN; CDR2 reads SYDVKM. The DNA of the CDR3 is TGTGCCAGCAGTATTAGCGGGAATCTCCGGGGCGGGGAGCTGTCTTTT. Its translation: CASSISGNLRGGELSF.

This chain connects TRBV25-1 to TRBJ2-3; D may be TRBD1 (5 bases). Germline values: CDR1 MGHDK, CDR2 SYGVNS. The CDR3 spans 14 residues. Trimming pared 3 bases from V and 4 bases from J, leaving 11 bases between. Here the CDR3 reads CASSDGRASDTQYF. The CDR3 DNA is TGTGCCAGCAGTGATGGCAGGGCCTCAGATACGCAGTATTTT.

The genes are TRBV24-1 and TRBJ2-2, with D perhaps assigned TRBD1 or TRBD2 (5 bases each). V gave up 4 bases and J gave up 0 bases, with 11 bases separating them. Germline values: CDR1 KGHDR, CDR2 SFDVKD. This CDR3 contains 16 residues. The CDR3 bases are TGTGCCACCAGTGAGTCGAGGGGCGCGAACACCGGGGAGCTGTTTTTT. The encoded protein is CATSESRGANTGELFF.

This chain links TRBV29-1 with TRBJ1-4; D might be TRBD1 (6 bases). The CDR3 consists of 15 residues. The V gene lost 1 base and the J gene lost 5 bases, with 14 bases spanning the gap. CDR1 is SQVTM and CDR2 is ANQGSEA in the germline V gene. As DNA, the CDR3 is TGCAGCGTTGAAGGCGCCCGGGACACCAATGAAAAACTGTTTTTT. Translated, it gives CSVEGARDTNEKLFF.

This clonotype was observed many times. The V and J genes are TRBV7-2 and TRBJ2-2; D may be TRBD2 (5 bases). CDR1 is SGHTA and CDR2 is FQGNSA in the germline V gene. Deletions cut 3 bases from V and 7 bases from J, with 6 bases between. The CDR3 consists of 12 residues. The CDR3: CASSFEGGELFF. The CDR3 DNA is TGTGCCAGCAGCTTCGAGGGCGGGGAGCTGTTTTTT.

In this sample, this clonotype turned up a few times. V and J are TRBV6-6 and TRBJ2-7; D tentatively fits TRBD1 or TRBD2 (5 bases each). V lost 6 bases, J lost 5 bases, and 17 bases lay in between. In germline, CDR1 is MNHNY, CDR2 SVGAGI (reference sequence). CDR3 size: 14 residues. The CDR3 region is CASSSSRQGDEQYF. CDR3 sequence (DNA): TGTGCCAGCAGCTCTTCAAGGCAGGGAGACGAGCAGTACTTC.